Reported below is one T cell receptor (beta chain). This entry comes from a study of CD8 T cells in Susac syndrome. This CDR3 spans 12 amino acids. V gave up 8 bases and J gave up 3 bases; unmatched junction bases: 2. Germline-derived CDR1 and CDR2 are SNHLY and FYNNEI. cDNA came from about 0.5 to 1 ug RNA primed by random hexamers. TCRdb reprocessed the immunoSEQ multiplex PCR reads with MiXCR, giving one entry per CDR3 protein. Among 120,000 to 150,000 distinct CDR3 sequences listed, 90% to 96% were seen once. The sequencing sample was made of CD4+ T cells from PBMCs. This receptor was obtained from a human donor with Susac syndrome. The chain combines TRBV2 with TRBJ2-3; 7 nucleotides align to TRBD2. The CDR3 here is CASGGGTDTQYF. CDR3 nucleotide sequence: TGTGCCAGCGGGGGGGGAACAGATACGCAGTATTTT.